The 18 T cell receptor beta chains in this list originate from one sample, sequenced in a study of human T cells and chemical hapten exposure. Time point in this sample: patch test 1, 2 weeks after DPC sensitization. Treatment in this sample: therapeutic diphenylcyclopropenone sensitization with weekly scalp DPC. Using its own MiXCR run on the RACE reads, TCRdb lists one record per CDR3 protein. The sample carries 300,000 to 350,000 distinct CDR3 sequences, roughly 6.9% recorded once. The sample here was whole blood, taken in connection with sensitization to the hapten diphenylcyclopropenone (DPC). These receptors all come from a woman aged 18-30 years with alopecia areata. Some clones in this sample may be carry-over from other donors' samples.

This clonotype has just a few counts. The V and J genes are TRBV12-3 or TRBV12-4 and TRBJ1-2, with D perhaps TRBD1 (5 bases). The CDR3 consists of 18 residues. V lost 4 bases, J lost 0 bases, and 21 bases lay in between. Here the CDR3 reads CASSSLSRGLGANYGYTF. Here the CDR3 DNA reads TGTGCCAGCAGTTCTCTCTCCAGAGGTCTGGGGGCTAACTATGGCTACACCTTC.

This clonotype was recorded many times. The chain combines TRBV12-3 or TRBV12-4 with TRBJ2-6, with D hard to call. The CDR3 sequence is 12 residues long. With 1 base removed from V and 5 bases from J, the gap between germline ends came to 0 bases. CDR3 DNA: TGTGCCAGCAGTTTAGGGGCCAACGTCCTGACTTTC. Protein: CASSLGANVLTF.

This clonotype showed up many times. V is TRBV29-1 and J is TRBJ1-1, with D perhaps TRBD1 (6 bases). Germline values: CDR1 SQVTM, CDR2 ANQGSEA. This CDR3 contains 11 residues. V was trimmed by 3 bases and J by 4 bases, leaving 6 bases between them. The CDR3 DNA reads as TGCAGCGTTGACAGGGGCACTGAAGCTTTCTTT. Encoded protein: CSVDRGTEAFF.

This chain connects TRBV15 to TRBJ2-6; D may be TRBD2 (6 bases). The CDR3 totals 17 residues. Germline CDR1 LNHNV, CDR2 YYDKDF (reference sequence). CDR3 protein: CASATGDAGSGANVLTF. CDR3 bases: TGTGCTTCCGCGACGGGGGACGCGGGCTCTGGGGCCAACGTCCTGACTTTC.

This clonotype was observed a few times. The chain uses TRBV6-1 and TRBJ2-5; D not resolved. Trimming cost V 2 bases and J 4 bases, with 8 bases left between them. Germline V gene data show CDR1 as MNHNS and CDR2 as SASEGT. CDR3 length: 13 residues. In nucleotides, the CDR3 is TGTGCCAGCAGTGAAAACGGGTTAGAGACCCAGTACTTC. Translation: CASSENGLETQYF.

This clonotype was recorded many times. The gene calls are TRBV6-1 and TRBJ2-1; D remains unclear. This CDR3 comprises 13 residues. Germline lookup yields CDR1 MNHNS and CDR2 SASEGT. Trimming stripped 2 bases from V and 5 bases from J, with 7 bases between. In DNA, the CDR3 is TGTGCCAGCAGTGAACGTACAGACAATGAGCAGTTCTTC. Protein sequence: CASSERTDNEQFF.

The chain carries TRBV20-1 and TRBJ1-2, with 7 positions matching TRBD1. The CDR3 spans 18 residues. The germline V gene has CDR1 DFQATT and CDR2 SNEGSKA (reference sequence). J gave up 3 bases and V 2 bases, and 18 bases lay outside the gene matches. Written as DNA, the CDR3 is TGCAGTGCTAGATCGCGGGGACAGCCAAACGCGAGGGACTATGGCTACACCTTC. Translated: CSARSRGQPNARDYGYTF.

The sample holds a few counts of this clonotype. This chain connects TRBV20-1 to TRBJ2-3, with 7 bases fitting TRBD2. Losses at the gene ends were 6 bases for V and 0 bases for J; bases not matched to a gene: 15. CDR1 is DFQATT, CDR2 SNEGSKA, per germline (reference sequence). CDR3 length: 17 amino acids. The CDR3 sequence: CSATSGGTTLSTDTQYF. The CDR3 DNA is TGCAGTGCCACATCCGGCGGGACTACCCTTAGCACAGATACGCAGTATTTT.

This clonotype was observed at least ten times. This sequence joins TRBV20-1 and TRBJ2-5, with D uncertain. The CDR3 is made up of 14 amino acids. Trimming pared 3 bases from V and 0 bases from J, leaving 11 bases between. Germline lookup yields CDR1 DFQATT and CDR2 SNEGSKA (reference sequence). CDR3 nucleotides: TGCAGTGCTAGCGGCCGTGGGTACCAAGAGACCCAGTACTTC. Translated: CSASGRGYQETQYF.

A few counts support this clonotype. The chain combines TRBV5-1 with TRBJ2-3; D is possibly TRBD1 or TRBD2 (6 bases each). This CDR3 contains 16 residues. Per the germline V gene, CDR1 is SGHRS and CDR2 is YFSETQ. V dropped 5 bases and J dropped 3 bases, with 19 bases sitting between them. This chain's CDR3 is CASRSGAGLETDTQYF. CDR3 DNA sequence: TGCGCCAGCAGGTCGGGGGCCGGATTAGAAACAGATACGCAGTATTTT.

A few counts support this clonotype. The chain joins TRBV9 to TRBJ1-1; D ambiguous. The CDR3 runs to 13 residues. The germline V gene encodes CDR1 SGDLS and CDR2 YYNGEE. V was clipped by 1 base and J by 4 bases, with 8 bases between them. CDR3 sequence (DNA): TGTGCCAGCAGCGTACAATCTAGCACTGAAGCTTTCTTT. This translates into CASSVQSSTEAFF.

The table lists this clonotype with many counts. The chain recombines TRBV7-9 with TRBJ2-7; maybe TRBD1 (6 bases). Trimming removed 2 bases from V and 5 bases from J, with 16 bases in between. Per germline, CDR1 SEHNR and CDR2 FQNEAQ (reference sequence). The CDR3 contains 15 residues. The CDR3 DNA sequence: TGTGCCAGCAGCTTAACTCCGGGCAGGGGCCACGAGCAGTACTTC. Translating it yields CASSLTPGRGHEQYF.

The table lists this clonotype with many counts. The gene calls are TRBV5-6 and TRBJ2-3; no clear D. The CDR3 is made up of 12 amino acids. Germline V gives CDR1 SGHDT, CDR2 YYEEEE. The germline V and J ends were trimmed by 4 bases and 4 bases, with 7 bases remaining between them. In DNA, the CDR3 is TGTGCCAGCAGCAATCAAGCAGATACGCAGTATTTT. Protein sequence: CASSNQADTQYF.

In this sample, this clonotype turned up many times. The J gene is TRBJ2-5, the V gene TRBV6-5; TRBD2 might be the D (6 bases). CDR3 size: 12 residues. Between the trimmed V and J ends, which lost 7 bases and 4 bases, there was a span of 10 bases. The germline gives CDR1 MNHEY, CDR2 SVGAGI. For the CDR3, the DNA is TGTGCCAGCAACCCGCGGGGAGAGACCCAGTACTTC. Amino acid sequence: CASNPRGETQYF.

In its sample, this clonotype is medium-sized. The J gene is TRBJ1-1, the V gene TRBV4-3, with D perhaps matching TRBD1 (5 bases). CDR1 and CDR2 from the germline V gene are LGHNA and YSLEER. V lost 0 bases and J 1 base, leaving 9 bases between the germline ends. The CDR3 has 15 amino acids. In DNA, the CDR3 is TGCGCCAGCAGCCAAGAATTGGGGGAGAACACTGAAGCTTTCTTT. This sequence encodes CASSQELGENTEAFF.

V is TRBV4-3 and J is TRBJ1-1; no definite D call. Trimming removed 0 bases at V and 6 bases at J, with 8 bases between. Germline V gene lookup returns CDR1 LGHNA and CDR2 YSLEER. This CDR3 is 13 amino acids long. CDR3 nucleotide sequence: TGCGCCAGCAGCCAAGAGCCAGAGTCTGAAGCTTTCTTT. It translates to CASSQEPESEAFF.

This clonotype was found many times. V is TRBV5-4 and J is TRBJ2-3; D may correspond to TRBD1 or TRBD2 (5 bases each). The CDR3 loop spans 14 amino acids. Germline CDR1 reads SGHNT; CDR2 reads YYREEE (reference sequence). Trimming removed 3 bases from V and 0 bases from J, with 8 bases in between. The CDR3 region is CASSSWDSTDTQYF. CDR3 nucleotide sequence: TGTGCCAGCAGCTCATGGGACAGCACAGATACGCAGTATTTT.

V and J are TRBV6-2 or TRBV6-3 and TRBJ1-1; no clear D gene. The CDR3 extends over 15 amino acids. Trimming took 2 bases from V and 0 from J, leaving 10 bases between them. From germline, CDR1 is MNHEY and CDR2 SVGEGT. The CDR3: CASSYGQLMNTEAFF. CDR3 DNA sequence: TGTGCCAGCAGTTACGGGCAGCTCATGAACACTGAAGCTTTCTTT.